Listed below are T cell receptor beta chains from one sample, sequenced in a study of neurological immune-mediated disorders. Each CDR3 protein gets one entry after TCRdb re-called the 5' RACE reads with MiXCR. The sample holds 65,000 to 70,000 distinct CDR3 sequences; less than 4% are singletons and the top ten take 1.3%. The source material was PBMCs. These receptors were taken from a man aged 25 to 40 with multiple sclerosis. Each CDR3 is given with its conserved first and last residue. D genes are given only for firm matches.

v_gene: TRBV9; d_gene: TRBD1; j_gene: TRBJ2-3; CDR3aa: CASSVGTGGTDTQYF
v_gene: TRBV18; d_gene: NA; j_gene: TRBJ1-5; CDR3aa: CASSLSREQPQHF
v_gene: TRBV20-1; d_gene: NA; j_gene: TRBJ2-1; CDR3aa: CSARPGVISSSYNEQFF
v_gene: TRBV7-9; d_gene: NA; j_gene: TRBJ1-5; CDR3aa: CASSLGGRGNQPQHF
v_gene: TRBV9; d_gene: TRBD1; j_gene: TRBJ1-6; CDR3aa: CASSPEGQGAFSPLHF
v_gene: TRBV20-1; d_gene: TRBD1; j_gene: TRBJ1-5; CDR3aa: CSARVYGTGVRGNQPQHF
v_gene: TRBV20-1; d_gene: TRBD2; j_gene: TRBJ2-1; CDR3aa: CSAKTSGGYYNEQFF
v_gene: TRBV20-1; d_gene: NA; j_gene: TRBJ1-6; CDR3aa: CSAAPRGMGNSPLHF
v_gene: TRBV29-1; d_gene: TRBD2; j_gene: TRBJ2-5; CDR3aa: CSVPTSLETQYF
v_gene: TRBV5-1; d_gene: NA; j_gene: TRBJ2-5; CDR3aa: CASSKQGGGFETQYF
v_gene: TRBV7-6; d_gene: TRBD1; j_gene: TRBJ2-7; CDR3aa: CASSLGSGGPYEQYF
v_gene: TRBV5-1; d_gene: NA; j_gene: TRBJ1-2; CDR3aa: CASSLVENYGYTF
v_gene: TRBV5-6; d_gene: NA; j_gene: TRBJ1-2; CDR3aa: CASSRAARLDYGYTF
v_gene: TRBV5-1; d_gene: TRBD1; j_gene: TRBJ1-1; CDR3aa: CASRRGQAPEAFF
v_gene: TRBV20-1; d_gene: NA; j_gene: TRBJ2-5; CDR3aa: CSAVDYPAAETQYF
v_gene: TRBV4-1; d_gene: TRBD2; j_gene: TRBJ2-1; CDR3aa: CASSQEIGGGLNEQFF
v_gene: TRBV20-1; d_gene: NA; j_gene: TRBJ1-1; CDR3aa: CSARFQNTEAFF
v_gene: TRBV6-6; d_gene: TRBD2; j_gene: TRBJ2-1; CDR3aa: CASSTGTSQGNEQFF